This T cell receptor (beta chain) was sequenced during a study of blood T cell repertoires in COVID-19. The germline CDR1 and CDR2 sequences are MNHEY and SVGAGI. This CDR3 region has 15 residues. The V gene end was trimmed by 7 bases and the J gene end by 5 bases; junction bases not matched to a gene: 8. Assay: immunoSEQ multiplex PCR; the TCRdb copy retains only in-frame clones and omits some. The data show approximately 100,000 clones, about 92% seen once. The receptor was isolated from a man aged 50 to 60 with active COVID-19. The rearrangement joins TRBV6-5 to TRBJ2-3; 11 bases are shared with TRBD2. Sequences were obtained from peripheral blood. The CDR3 bases are TGTGCCAGCAACGAACTAGCGGGAGTGGGAGATACGCAGTATTTT. Translated, it gives CASNELAGVGDTQYF.